These T cell receptor beta chains were read from a single sample in a study of beta chain features in type 1 diabetes. Method: immunoSEQ multiplex PCR; TCRdb's copy keeps in-frame clones and lacks some. Found here are under 400,000 clones, about 15% of them singletons; the top ten hold over 5.5%. Input material: central memory CD4+ T cells from blood. These receptors were obtained from a man under 40 in good health. The CDR3 runs from the conserved cysteine through the conserved F or W. A D gene is named only where the DNA matches it firmly. Clone size appears in some rows only: once, few, many, or a class for an expanded clone.

D gene	V gene	J gene	clone size	CDR3 protein	CDR3 DNA
TRBD2	TRBV10-3	TRBJ2-1	NA	CAISGTSGNEQFF	TGTGCCATCAGTGGGACTAGCGGGAATGAGCAGTTCTTC
NA	TRBV9	TRBJ1-2	NA	CASSQGGYDGYTF	TGTGCCAGCAGCCAAGGGGGGTATGATGGCTACACCTTC
NA	TRBV2	TRBJ1-5	NA	CASSEEFGGSEPQHF	TGTGCCAGCAGTGAAGAATTCGGGGGCTCGGAGCCCCAGCATTTT
NA	TRBV18	TRBJ1-4	NA	CASSRLRGATNEKLFF	TGTGCCAGCTCGCGGCTCCGAGGGGCAACTAATGAAAAACTGTTTTTT
NA	TRBV7-6	TRBJ2-5	NA	CASSSDSYLETQYF	TGTGCCAGCAGCTCCGACTCTTACTTGGAGACCCAGTACTTC
NA	TRBV18	TRBJ1-5	NA	CASSRTDSNQPQHF	TGTGCCAGCTCACGTACAGATAGCAATCAGCCCCAGCATTTT
TRBD1	TRBV6-1	TRBJ1-4	NA	CASGYAGGEKLFF	TGTGCCAGCGGGTATGCAGGGGGCGAAAAACTGTTTTTT
NA	TRBV15	TRBJ2-1	NA	CATSRDLLDEQFF	TGTGCCACCAGCAGAGACCTTTTGGATGAGCAGTTCTTC
NA	TRBV7-2	TRBJ2-1	once	CASSPVFEQFF	TGTGCCAGCAGCCCTGTCTTTGAGCAGTTCTTC
NA	TRBV2	TRBJ2-7	few	CASSEDRYEQYF	TGTGCCAGCAGTGAAGACCGCTACGAGCAGTACTTC
TRBD2	TRBV9	TRBJ2-3	NA	CASSAGTTYTDTQYF	TGTGCCAGCAGCGCCGGGACTACATACACAGATACGCAGTATTTT
NA	TRBV11-3	TRBJ2-3	NA	CASSLPTQRLTDTQYF	TGTGCCAGCAGCCTACCTACTCAGCGGCTCACAGATACGCAGTATTTT
NA	TRBV18	TRBJ2-2	few	CASSPLPFRVNGELFF	TGTGCCAGCTCACCACTGCCTTTCCGCGTGAACGGGGAGCTGTTTTTT
TRBD2	TRBV5-4	TRBJ2-1	NA	CASSIAGGLYNEQFF	TGTGCCAGCAGTATTGCGGGAGGGCTCTACAATGAGCAGTTCTTC
NA	TRBV25-1	TRBJ2-7	many	CASRGGDKYEQYF	TGTGCCAGCAGGGGCGGAGATAAGTACGAGCAGTACTTC
TRBD1	TRBV30	TRBJ1-2	NA	CASSWTGNDGYTF	TGTGCCTCTTCTTGGACAGGGAATGACGGCTACACCTTC
NA	TRBV20-1	TRBJ1-1	NA	CSARAERAFF	TGCAGTGCTAGAGCCGAGAGGGCTTTCTTT
NA	TRBV7-2	TRBJ2-7	NA	CASRRQPVGRARAYEQYF	TGTGCCAGCAGGCGACAACCTGTCGGCCGGGCCCGTGCCTACGAGCAGTACTTC
NA	TRBV15	TRBJ1-2	NA	CATSRDGGYYGYTF	TGTGCCACCAGCCGGGACGGTGGATACTATGGCTACACCTTC
TRBD1	TRBV19	TRBJ1-2	NA	CASSTGQVYGYTF	TGTGCCAGTAGTACGGGACAGGTGTATGGCTACACCTTC
TRBD1	TRBV6-1	TRBJ2-7	few	CASILDRGKYEQYF	TGTGCCAGCATCCTAGACAGGGGAAAATACGAGCAGTACTTC
NA	TRBV27	TRBJ2-5	once	CASSLGPPGTQYF	TGTGCCAGCAGCCTGGGACCCCCGGGGACCCAGTACTTC
NA	TRBV6-1	TRBJ1-2	few	CASSEVWGNGYTF	TGTGCCAGCAGTGAAGTCTGGGGAAATGGCTACACCTTC
NA	TRBV7-2	TRBJ1-6	few	CASSPYRLGSYNSPLHF	TGTGCCAGCAGCCCCTACCGCCTCGGGTCCTATAATTCACCCCTCCACTTT
TRBD1	TRBV7-2	TRBJ1-3	NA	CASKRGPSGNTIYF	TGTGCCAGCAAAAGGGGGCCCTCTGGAAACACCATATATTTT
TRBD2	TRBV4-3	TRBJ2-3	few	CASSLELAELLDTQYF	TGCGCCAGCAGCTTGGAGCTAGCGGAGCTCTTAGATACGCAGTATTTT
NA	TRBV5-1	TRBJ2-1	many	CASSEHNEQFF	TGCGCCAGCAGCGAACACAATGAGCAGTTCTTC
NA	TRBV5-4	TRBJ2-5	NA	CASSSGSEETQYF	TGTGCCAGCAGCTCCGGGTCCGAAGAGACCCAGTACTTC